Listed below are T cell receptor beta chains from one sample, sequenced in a study of regulatory T cells in long-lasting Graves disease. Each CDR3 protein is one row after TCRdb ran MiXCR on the multiplex PCR reads. This table has some 490,000 distinct CDR3 sequences, around 12% appearing once. This sample also appeared in a second study, on T cells in Graves' hyperthyroidism and ophthalmopathy.

Here the sequenced sample was peripheral blood mononuclear cells (PBMCs), taken at new diagnosis, from a patient treated with antithyroid drugs. The receptors originated from a woman aged 25 to 39 with Graves disease. Both conserved end residues are part of each CDR3. D genes are given only for firm matches. Size values are once, few and many counts, or a class for expanded clones, and some rows have none.

clone_size d_call j_call v_call cdr3_nt cdr3_aa
NA NA TRBJ2-5 TRBV18 TGTGCCAGCTCACTCAGACGTAGCCAAGAGACCCAGTACTTC CASSLRRSQETQYF
NA NA TRBJ1-5 TRBV19 TGTGCCAGTAGTATAGGGGGAGCGGGTCAGCCCCAGCATTTT CASSIGGAGQPQHF
NA NA TRBJ2-5 TRBV6-2/TRBV6-3 TGTGCCAGCAGTTACTTCGGGGATGCGGAGACCCAGTACTTC CASSYFGDAETQYF
many TRBD2 TRBJ2-1 TRBV25-1 TGTGCCAGCAGCGGGCCGGGAGGGCAAAAATACAATGAGCAGTTCTTC CASSGPGGQKYNEQFF
many NA TRBJ2-3 TRBV19 TGTGCCAGCTCATGGCGGGGAGAGGGGGATACGCAGTATTTT CASSWRGEGDTQYF
NA NA TRBJ2-1 TRBV5-1 TGCGTCAGCAGCTTGGGGTGGGAGAGGAACAATGAGCAGTTCTTC CVSSLGWERNNEQFF
NA NA TRBJ1-2 TRBV18 TGTGCCAGCTCACCACCGATATTGGATGGCTACACCTTC CASSPPILDGYTF
many TRBD2 TRBJ2-5 TRBV15 TGTGCCACCAGCATCAAGATAGCGGGAGAGCGGGAGACCCAGTACTTC CATSIKIAGERETQYF
NA NA TRBJ1-2 TRBV19 TGTGCCAGTAGTAGTGGGACTGCCCAAAGGGGCTACACCTTC CASSSGTAQRGYTF
NA NA TRBJ1-1 TRBV3-1 TGTGCCAGCAGCCAGTACGGGAGGGAAGCTTTCTTT CASSQYGREAFF
many NA TRBJ2-3 TRBV27 TGTGCCAGCACATTCACAGGGACCCTCACAGATACGCAGTATTTT CASTFTGTLTDTQYF